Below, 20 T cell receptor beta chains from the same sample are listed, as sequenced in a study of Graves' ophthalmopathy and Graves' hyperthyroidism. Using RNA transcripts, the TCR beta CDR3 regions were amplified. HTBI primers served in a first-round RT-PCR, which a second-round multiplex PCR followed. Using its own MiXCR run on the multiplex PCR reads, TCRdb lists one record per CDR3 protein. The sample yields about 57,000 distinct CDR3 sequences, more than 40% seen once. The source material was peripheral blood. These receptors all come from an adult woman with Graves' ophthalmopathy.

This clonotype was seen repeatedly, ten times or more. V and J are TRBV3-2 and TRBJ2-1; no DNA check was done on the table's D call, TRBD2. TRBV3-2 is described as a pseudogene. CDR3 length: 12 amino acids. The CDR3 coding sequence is TGTGCCAGCAGCCCCTGCGGGCCTGAGCAGTTCTTC. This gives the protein CASSPCGPEQFF.

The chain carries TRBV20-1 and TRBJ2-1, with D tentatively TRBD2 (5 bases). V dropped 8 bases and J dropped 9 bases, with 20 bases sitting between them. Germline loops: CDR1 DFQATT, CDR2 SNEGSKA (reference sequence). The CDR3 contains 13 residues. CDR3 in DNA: TGCAGTCCTAACGGGATCCTTAGGAGTGAGCAGTTCTTC. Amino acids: CSPNGILRSEQFF.

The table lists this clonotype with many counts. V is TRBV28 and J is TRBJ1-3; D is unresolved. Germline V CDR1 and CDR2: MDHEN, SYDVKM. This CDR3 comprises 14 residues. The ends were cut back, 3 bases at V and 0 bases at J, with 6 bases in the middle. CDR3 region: CASSFRNSGNTIYF. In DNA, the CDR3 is TGTGCCAGCAGTTTCCGGAACTCTGGAAACACCATATATTTT.

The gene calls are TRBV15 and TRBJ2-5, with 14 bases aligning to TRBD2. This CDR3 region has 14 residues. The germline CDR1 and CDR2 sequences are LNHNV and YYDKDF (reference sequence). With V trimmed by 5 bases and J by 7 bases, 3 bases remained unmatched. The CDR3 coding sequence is TGTGCCACCAGCGGACTAGCGGGAGGTGGGACCCAGTACTTC. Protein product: CATSGLAGGGTQYF.

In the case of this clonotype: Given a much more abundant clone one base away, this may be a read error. The CDR3 reads CASNEGGQVAKNIQYF. CDR3 bases: TGTGCCAGCAACGAAGGCGGCCAGGTAGCCAAAAACATTCAGTACTTC. The V and J genes are TRBV5-6 and TRBJ2-4; D gene ambiguous. The V and J ends lost 6 bases and 0 bases respectively, with 16 bases between them. Germline CDR1 is SGHDT and CDR2 is YYEEEE. The CDR3 consists of 16 residues.

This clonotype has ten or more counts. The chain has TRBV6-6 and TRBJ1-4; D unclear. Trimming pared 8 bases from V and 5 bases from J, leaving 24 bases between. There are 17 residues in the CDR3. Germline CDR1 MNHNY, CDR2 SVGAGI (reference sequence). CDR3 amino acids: CASAPLLSRAENEKLFF. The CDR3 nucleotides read TGTGCCAGCGCGCCCTTACTGTCGCGGGCCGAAAATGAAAAACTGTTTTTT.

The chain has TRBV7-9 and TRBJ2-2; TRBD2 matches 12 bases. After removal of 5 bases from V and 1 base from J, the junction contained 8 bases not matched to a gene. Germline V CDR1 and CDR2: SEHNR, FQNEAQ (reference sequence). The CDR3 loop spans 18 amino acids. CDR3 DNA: TGTGCCAGCAGCCTCAGACTAGCGGGAGAGTTGAACACCGGGGAGCTGTTTTTT. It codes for CASSLRLAGELNTGELFF. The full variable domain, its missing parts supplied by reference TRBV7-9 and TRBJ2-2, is DTGVSQNPRHKITKRGQNVTFRCDPISEHNRLYWYRQTLGQGPEFLTYFQNEAQLEKSRLLSDRFSAERPKGSFSTLEIQRTEQGDSAMYLCASSLRLAGELNTGELFFGEGSRLTVL.

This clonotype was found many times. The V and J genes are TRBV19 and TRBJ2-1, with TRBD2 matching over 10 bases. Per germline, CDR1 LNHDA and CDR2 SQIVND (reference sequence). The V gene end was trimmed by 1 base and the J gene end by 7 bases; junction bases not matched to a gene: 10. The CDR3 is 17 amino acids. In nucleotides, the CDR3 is TGTGCCAGTAGTATAGTCGTCCTAGCGGGAGAAGGTAATGAGCAGTTCTTC. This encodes CASSIVVLAGEGNEQFF.

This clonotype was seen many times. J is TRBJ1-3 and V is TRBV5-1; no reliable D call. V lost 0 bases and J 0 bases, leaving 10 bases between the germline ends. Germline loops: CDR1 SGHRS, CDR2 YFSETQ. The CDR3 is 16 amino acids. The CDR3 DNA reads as TGCGCCAGCAGCTTGGCGGGCTTTCTCTCTGGAAACACCATATATTTT. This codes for CASSLAGFLSGNTIYF.

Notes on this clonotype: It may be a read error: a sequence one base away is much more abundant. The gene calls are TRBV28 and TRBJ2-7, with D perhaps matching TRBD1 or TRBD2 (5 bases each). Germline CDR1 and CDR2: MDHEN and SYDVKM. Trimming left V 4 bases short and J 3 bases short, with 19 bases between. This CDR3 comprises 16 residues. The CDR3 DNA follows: TGTGCCAGCAGTTCTCAACCCGGGGCAGGGAACTACGAGCAGTACTTC. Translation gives CASSSQPGAGNYEQYF.

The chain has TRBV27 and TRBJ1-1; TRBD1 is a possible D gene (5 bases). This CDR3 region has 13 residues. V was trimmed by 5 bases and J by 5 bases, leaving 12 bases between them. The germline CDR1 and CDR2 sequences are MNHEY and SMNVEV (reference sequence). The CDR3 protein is CASSPGGSTEAFF. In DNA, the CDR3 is TGTGCCAGCAGTCCCGGGGGGAGTACTGAAGCTTTCTTT.

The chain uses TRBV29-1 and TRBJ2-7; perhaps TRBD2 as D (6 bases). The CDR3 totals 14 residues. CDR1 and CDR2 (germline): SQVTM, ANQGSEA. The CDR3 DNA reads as TGCCAGCTCACCACCGAGACTAGTAGCGACGAGCAGTACTTC. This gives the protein CQLTTETSSDEQYF.

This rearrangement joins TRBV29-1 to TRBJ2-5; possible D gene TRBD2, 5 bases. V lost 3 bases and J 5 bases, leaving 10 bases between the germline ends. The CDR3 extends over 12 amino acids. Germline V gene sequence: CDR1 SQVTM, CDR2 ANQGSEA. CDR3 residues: CSVEVGGETQYF. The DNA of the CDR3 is TGCAGCGTTGAGGTTGGCGGGGAGACCCAGTACTTC.

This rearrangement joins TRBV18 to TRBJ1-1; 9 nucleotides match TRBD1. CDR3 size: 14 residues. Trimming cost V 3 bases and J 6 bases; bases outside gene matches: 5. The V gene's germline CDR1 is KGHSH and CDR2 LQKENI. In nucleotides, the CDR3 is TGTGCCAGCTCACCCCGACAGGGGGGCTCTGAAGCTTTCTTT. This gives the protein CASSPRQGGSEAFF.

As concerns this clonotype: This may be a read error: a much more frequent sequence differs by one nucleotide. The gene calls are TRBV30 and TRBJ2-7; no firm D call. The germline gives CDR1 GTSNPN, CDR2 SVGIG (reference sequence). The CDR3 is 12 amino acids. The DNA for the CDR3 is TGTGTCTGGAGTAGGAGAACCTACGAGCAGTACTTC. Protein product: CVWSRRTYEQYF.

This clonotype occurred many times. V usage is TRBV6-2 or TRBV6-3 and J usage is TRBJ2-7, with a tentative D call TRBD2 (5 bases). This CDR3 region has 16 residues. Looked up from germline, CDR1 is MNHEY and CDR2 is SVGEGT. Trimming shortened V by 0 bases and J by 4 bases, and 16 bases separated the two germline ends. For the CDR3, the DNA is TGTGCCAGCAGTTACTCGAGCGTGGGAGAACGTTACGAGCAGTACTTC. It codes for CASSYSSVGERYEQYF.

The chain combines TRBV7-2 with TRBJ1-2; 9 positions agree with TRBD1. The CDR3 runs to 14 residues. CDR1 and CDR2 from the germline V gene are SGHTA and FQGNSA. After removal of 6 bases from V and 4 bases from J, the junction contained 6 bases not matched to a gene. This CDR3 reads CASSPDRGAYGYTF. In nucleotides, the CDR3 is TGTGCCAGCAGTCCGGACAGGGGTGCCTATGGCTACACCTTC.

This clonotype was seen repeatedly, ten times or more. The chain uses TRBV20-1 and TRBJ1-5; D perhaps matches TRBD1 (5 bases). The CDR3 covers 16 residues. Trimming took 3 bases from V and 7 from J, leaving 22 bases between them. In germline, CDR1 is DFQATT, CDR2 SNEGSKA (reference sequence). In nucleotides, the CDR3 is TGCAGTGCTAGCCCCGGGAGGGCAGGGTCCGGGCAGCCCCAGCATTTT. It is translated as CSASPGRAGSGQPQHF.

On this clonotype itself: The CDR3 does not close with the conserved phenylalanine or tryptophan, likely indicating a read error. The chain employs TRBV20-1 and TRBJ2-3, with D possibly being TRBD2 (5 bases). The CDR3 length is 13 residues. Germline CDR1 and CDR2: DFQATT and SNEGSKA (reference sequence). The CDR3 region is CRAEWRARNTQYC. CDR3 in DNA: TGTAGGGCGGAGTGGCGGGCTAGGAATACGCAGTATTGT.

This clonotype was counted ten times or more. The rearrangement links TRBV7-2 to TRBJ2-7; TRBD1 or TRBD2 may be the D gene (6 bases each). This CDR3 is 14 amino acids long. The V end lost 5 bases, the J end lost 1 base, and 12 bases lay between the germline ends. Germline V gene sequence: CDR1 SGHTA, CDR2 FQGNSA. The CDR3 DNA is TGTGCCAGCAGCCCCAGGGGAGGTTCCTACGAGCAGTACTTC. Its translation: CASSPRGGSYEQYF.